The 8 T cell receptor beta chains reported below all come from one sample, sequenced in a study of T cells in Graves' hyperthyroidism and ophthalmopathy. It was RNA transcripts that yielded the amplified TCR beta CDR3 regions. Researchers ran a first-round RT-PCR on the TCR CDR3 using the HTBI primer set. Each CDR3 protein gets one entry after TCRdb re-called the multiplex PCR reads with MiXCR. The table includes some 370,000 distinct CDR3 sequences, about a sixth detected once. Sample: blood. Receptors were obtained from a woman in her 30s with Graves' hyperthyroidism that later progressed to Graves' ophthalmopathy.

This clonotype has just a few counts. The chain links TRBV11-2 to TRBJ2-2; 14 nucleotides line up with TRBD2. V lost 5 bases, J lost 1 base, and 9 bases stayed unmatched. The CDR3 spans 19 residues. Germline CDR1 is SGHAT and CDR2 is FQNNGV. The CDR3 sequence is CASSRLAGGLSRNTGELFF. The CDR3 coding sequence is TGTGCCAGCAGCCGACTAGCGGGGGGGCTATCACGGAACACCGGGGAGCTGTTTTTT.

This clonotype was found a few times. The V gene is TRBV27, the J gene TRBJ1-1; TRBD1 matches at 8 bases. Unmatched junction bases numbered 5, after V lost 8 bases and J lost 3 bases. The CDR3 contains 13 residues. Germline assignment: CDR1 MNHEY and CDR2 SMNVEV (reference sequence). CDR3 DNA: TGTGCCAGCGGATCGGGACAGGACACTGAAGCTTTCTTT. Residues: CASGSGQDTEAFF.

The chain joins TRBV18 to TRBJ2-1; D gene uncertain. Deletions cut 3 bases from V and 3 bases from J, with 12 bases between. Germline V gene lookup returns CDR1 KGHSH and CDR2 LQKENI. The CDR3 has 15 amino acids. The CDR3 coding sequence is TGTGCCAGCTCACCCGCCCGACCCCGCTACAATGAGCAGTTCTTC. As protein: CASSPARPRYNEQFF.

This clonotype was detected ten times or more. The J gene is TRBJ2-6, the V gene TRBV12-3 or TRBV12-4; D could derive from TRBD1 or TRBD2 (5 bases each). There are 18 residues in the CDR3. V was trimmed by 3 bases and J by 0 bases, leaving 15 bases between them. CDR3 sequence (DNA): TGTGCCAGCAGTTTCACCCCGGGACGGGGCTCTGGGGCCAACGTCCTGACTTTC. Its protein product is CASSFTPGRGSGANVLTF.

This clonotype was seen many times. The V gene is TRBV28, the J gene TRBJ2-7, with D possibly being TRBD2 (5 bases). The CDR3 runs to 14 residues. From germline, CDR1 is MDHEN and CDR2 SYDVKM. V lost 2 bases and J 5 bases, leaving 13 bases between the germline ends. The CDR3 is CASSLEGVIHEQYF. CDR3 sequence (DNA): TGTGCCAGCAGTTTAGAGGGAGTAATCCACGAGCAGTACTTC.

V is TRBV6-2 or TRBV6-3 and J is TRBJ1-5, with no clear D. Germline V lookup: CDR1 MNHEY, CDR2 SVGEGT. The V and J ends lost 7 bases and 5 bases respectively, with 12 bases between them. This CDR3 contains 13 residues. The CDR3 sequence: CASKSSRYQPQHF. In nucleotides, the CDR3 is TGTGCCAGCAAATCCAGTCGGTATCAGCCCCAGCATTTT.

About this clonotype itself: This may be a read error, as it is one base from a much larger clone. The chain has TRBV28 and TRBJ2-2, with a weak D call TRBD2 (5 bases). Looked up from germline, CDR1 is MDHEN and CDR2 is SYDVKM. The CDR3 loop spans 15 amino acids. The CDR3 spells CASSLRTTNTGEPFF. The DNA of the CDR3 is TGTGCCAGCAGTTTACGTACCACGAACACCGGGGAGCCGTTTTTT. The complete variable domain, with remaining parts taken from reference TRBV28 and TRBJ2-2, reads DVKVTQSSRYLVKRTGEKVFLECVQDMDHENMFWYRQDPGLGLRLIYFSYDVKMKEKGDIPEGYSVSREKKERFSLILESASTNQTSMYLCASSLRTTNTGEPFFGEGSRLTVL.

This clonotype has a single count. This sequence joins TRBV12-3 or TRBV12-4 and TRBJ1-5, with 7 bases aligning to TRBD1. The V gene end was trimmed by 3 bases and the J gene end by 7 bases; junction bases not matched to a gene: 6. This CDR3 region has 14 residues. CDR3 loop: CASSLWQGVQPQHF. Written as DNA, the CDR3 is TGTGCCAGCAGTTTGTGGCAGGGGGTACAGCCCCAGCATTTT.